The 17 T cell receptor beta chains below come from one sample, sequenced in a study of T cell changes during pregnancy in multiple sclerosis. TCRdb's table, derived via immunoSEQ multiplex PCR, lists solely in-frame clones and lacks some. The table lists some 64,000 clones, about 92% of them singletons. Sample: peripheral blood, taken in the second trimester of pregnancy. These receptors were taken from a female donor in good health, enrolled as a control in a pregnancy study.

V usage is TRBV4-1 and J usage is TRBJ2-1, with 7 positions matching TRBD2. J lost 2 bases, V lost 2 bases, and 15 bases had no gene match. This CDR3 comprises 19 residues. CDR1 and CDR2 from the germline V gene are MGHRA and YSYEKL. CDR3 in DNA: TGCGCCAGCAGCCAATACGAAGCGTGGAGCGGGGAAACCTACAATGAGCAGTTCTTC. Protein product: CASSQYEAWSGETYNEQFF.

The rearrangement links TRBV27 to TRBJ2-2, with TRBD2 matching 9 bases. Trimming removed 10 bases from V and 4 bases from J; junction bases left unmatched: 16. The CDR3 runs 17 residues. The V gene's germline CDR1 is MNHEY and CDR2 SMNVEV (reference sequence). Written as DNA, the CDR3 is TGTGCCACCACGAAGACTAGCGGCCCCATGTCCACCGGGGAGCTGTTTTTT. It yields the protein CATTKTSGPMSTGELFF.

The CDR3 sequence: CASSFRGGYEQYF. The CDR3, as DNA: TGTGCCAGCAGCTTTAGAGGGGGCTACGAGCAGTACTTC. V and J are TRBV5-8 and TRBJ2-7; TRBD1 is a possible D gene (6 bases). The CDR3 is 13 residues long. V dropped 2 bases and J dropped 3 bases, with 9 bases sitting between them. From germline, CDR1 is SGHTS and CDR2 YDEGEE. Full variable domain (remainder filled in from reference TRBV5-8 and TRBJ2-7): EAGVTQSPTHLIKTRGQQATLRCSPISGHTSVYWYQQALGLGLQFLLWYDEGEERNRGNFPPRFSGRQFPNYSSELNVNALELEDSALYLCASSFRGGYEQYFGPGTRLTVT.

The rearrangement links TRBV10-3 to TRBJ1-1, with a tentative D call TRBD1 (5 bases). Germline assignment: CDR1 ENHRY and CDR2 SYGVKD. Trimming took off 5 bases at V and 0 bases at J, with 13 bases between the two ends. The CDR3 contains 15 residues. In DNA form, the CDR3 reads TGTGCCATCAGTACAGGTAGGAACATGAACACTGAAGCTTTCTTT. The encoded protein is CAISTGRNMNTEAFF.

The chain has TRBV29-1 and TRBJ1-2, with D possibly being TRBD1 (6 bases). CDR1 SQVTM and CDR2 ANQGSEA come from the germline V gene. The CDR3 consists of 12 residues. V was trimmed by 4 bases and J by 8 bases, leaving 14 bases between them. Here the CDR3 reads CSVVQGGEGYTF. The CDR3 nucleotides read TGCAGCGTTGTACAGGGTGGCGAAGGCTACACCTTC.

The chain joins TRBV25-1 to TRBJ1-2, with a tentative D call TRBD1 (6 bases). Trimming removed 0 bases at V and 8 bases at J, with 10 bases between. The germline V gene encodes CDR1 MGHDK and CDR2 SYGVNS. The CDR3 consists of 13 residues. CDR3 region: CASSEYQGQGYTF. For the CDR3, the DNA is TGTGCCAGCAGTGAATACCAGGGGCAGGGCTACACCTTC.

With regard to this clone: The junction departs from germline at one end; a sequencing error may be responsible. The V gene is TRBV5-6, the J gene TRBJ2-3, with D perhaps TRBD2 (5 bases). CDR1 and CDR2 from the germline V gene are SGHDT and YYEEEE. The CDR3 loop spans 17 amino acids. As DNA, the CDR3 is TGTGCCAGCAGTTTGGGGATAGCGCCCACATCAACAGATACGCAGTATTTT. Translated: CASSLGIAPTSTDTQYF.

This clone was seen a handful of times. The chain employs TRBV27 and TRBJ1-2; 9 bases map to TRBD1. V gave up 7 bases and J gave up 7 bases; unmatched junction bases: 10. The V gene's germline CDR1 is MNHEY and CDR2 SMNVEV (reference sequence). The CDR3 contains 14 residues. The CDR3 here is CASTPGQGFGGYTF. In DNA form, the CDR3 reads TGTGCCAGCACCCCGGGACAGGGATTCGGTGGCTACACCTTC.

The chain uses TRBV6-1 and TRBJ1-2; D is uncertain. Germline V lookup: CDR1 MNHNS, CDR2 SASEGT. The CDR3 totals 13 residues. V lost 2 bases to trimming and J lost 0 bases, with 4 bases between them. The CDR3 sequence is CASSEIANYGYTF. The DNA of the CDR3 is TGTGCCAGCAGTGAAATAGCTAACTATGGCTACACCTTC.

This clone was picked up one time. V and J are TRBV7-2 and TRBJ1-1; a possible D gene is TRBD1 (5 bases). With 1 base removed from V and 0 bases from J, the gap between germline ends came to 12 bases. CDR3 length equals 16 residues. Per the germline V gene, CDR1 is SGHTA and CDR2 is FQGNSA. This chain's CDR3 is CASSLVEGKMNTEAFF. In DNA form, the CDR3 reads TGTGCCAGCAGCTTAGTGGAGGGGAAAATGAACACTGAAGCTTTCTTT.

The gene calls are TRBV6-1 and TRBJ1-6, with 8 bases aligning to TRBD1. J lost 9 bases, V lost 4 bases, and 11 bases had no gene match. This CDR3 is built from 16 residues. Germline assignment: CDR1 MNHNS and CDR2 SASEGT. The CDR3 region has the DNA TGTGCCAGCAGTGGGGACAGGCTGGGGCCCGTTTCACCCCTCCACTTT. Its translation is CASSGDRLGPVSPLHF.

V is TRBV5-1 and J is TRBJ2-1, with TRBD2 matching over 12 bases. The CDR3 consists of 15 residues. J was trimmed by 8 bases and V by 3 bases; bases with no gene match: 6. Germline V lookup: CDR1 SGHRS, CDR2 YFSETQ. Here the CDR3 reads CASSSGLAGIDEQFF. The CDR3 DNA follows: TGCGCCAGCAGCTCAGGACTAGCGGGGATAGATGAGCAGTTCTTC.

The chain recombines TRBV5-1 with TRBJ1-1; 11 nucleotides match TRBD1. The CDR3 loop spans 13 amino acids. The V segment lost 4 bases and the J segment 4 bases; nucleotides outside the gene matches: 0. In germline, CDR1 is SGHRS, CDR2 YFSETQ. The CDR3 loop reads CASSGTGGTEAFF. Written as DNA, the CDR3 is TGCGCCAGCAGCGGGACAGGGGGCACTGAAGCTTTCTTT.

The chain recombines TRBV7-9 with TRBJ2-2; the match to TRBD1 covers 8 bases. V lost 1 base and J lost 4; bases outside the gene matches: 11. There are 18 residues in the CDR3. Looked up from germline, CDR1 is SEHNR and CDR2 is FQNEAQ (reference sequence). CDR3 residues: CASSLGMGQGAGTGELFF. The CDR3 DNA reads TGTGCCAGCAGCTTAGGGATGGGGCAGGGGGCCGGCACCGGGGAGCTGTTTTTT.

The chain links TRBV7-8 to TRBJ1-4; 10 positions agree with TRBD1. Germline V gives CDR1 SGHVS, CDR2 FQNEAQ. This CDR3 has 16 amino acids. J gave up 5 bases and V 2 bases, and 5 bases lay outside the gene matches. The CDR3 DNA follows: TGTGCCAGCAGCTTATGGACAGGGGGATCAAATGAAAAACTGTTTTTT. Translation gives CASSLWTGGSNEKLFF.

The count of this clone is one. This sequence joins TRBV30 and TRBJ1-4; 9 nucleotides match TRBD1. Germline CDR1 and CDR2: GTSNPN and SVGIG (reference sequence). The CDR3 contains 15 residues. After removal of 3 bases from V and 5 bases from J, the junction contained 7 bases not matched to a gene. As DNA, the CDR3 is TGTGCCTGGAGAGGCCCGGGGACAGGGAATGAAAAACTGTTTTTT. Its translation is CAWRGPGTGNEKLFF.

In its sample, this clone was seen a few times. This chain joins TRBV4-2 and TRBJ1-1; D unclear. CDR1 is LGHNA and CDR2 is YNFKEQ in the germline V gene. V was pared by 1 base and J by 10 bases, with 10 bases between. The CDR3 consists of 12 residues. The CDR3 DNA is TGTGCCAGCAGCCAAGTCGATGGGCGAGCTTTCTTT. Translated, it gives CASSQVDGRAFF.